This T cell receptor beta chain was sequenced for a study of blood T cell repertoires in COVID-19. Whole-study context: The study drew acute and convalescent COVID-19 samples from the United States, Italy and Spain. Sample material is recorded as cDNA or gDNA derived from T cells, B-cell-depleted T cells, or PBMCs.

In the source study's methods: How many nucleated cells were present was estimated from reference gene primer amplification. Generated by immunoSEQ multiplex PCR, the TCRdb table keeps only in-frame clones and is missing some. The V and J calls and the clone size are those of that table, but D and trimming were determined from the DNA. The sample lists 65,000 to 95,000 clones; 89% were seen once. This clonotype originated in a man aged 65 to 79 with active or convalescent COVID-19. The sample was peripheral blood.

The CDR3 region has the DNA TGTGCCAGCAGGGGCGGACAGGCCTATAATTCACCCCTCCACTTT. It yields the protein CASRGGQAYNSPLHF. The V gene is TRBV5-5, the J gene TRBJ1-6; 7 bases line up with TRBD1. CDR1 and CDR2 from the germline V gene are SGHKS and YYEKEE (reference sequence). The CDR3 extends over 15 amino acids. V shed 5 bases and J 2 bases; nucleotides not matched to a gene: 4. The whole variable domain, filled in from reference TRBV5-5 and TRBJ1-6, reads DAGVTQSPTHLIKTRGQQVTLRCSPISGHKSVSWYQQVLGQGPQFIFQYYEKEERGRGNFPDRFSARQFPNYSSELNVNALLLGDSALYLCASRGGQAYNSPLHFGNGTRLTVT.